These 18 T cell receptor beta chains were sequenced from one sample in a study of control samples from healthy donors and cancer patients. Libraries were prepared by immunoSEQ multiplex PCR; TCRdb keeps only in-frame clonotypes and omits some of them. The sample lists fewer than 200,000 clones; 70% to 90% were seen once. The sequencing input was blood. Receptors originate from a woman in her 30s in good health.

J is TRBJ1-1 and V is TRBV6-5; D might be TRBD1 (5 bases). The CDR3 consists of 13 residues. V was trimmed by 4 bases and J by 5 bases, leaving 11 bases between them. Per the germline V gene, CDR1 is MNHEY and CDR2 is SVGAGI. For the CDR3, the DNA is TGTGCCAGCAGTTTACAGGATCGGACTGAAGCTTTCTTT. This codes for CASSLQDRTEAFF.

The chain recombines TRBV27 with TRBJ2-3, with 8 bases identical to TRBD1. Trimming cost V 7 bases and J 9 bases; bases outside gene matches: 9. This CDR3 spans 13 amino acids. Germline CDR1 MNHEY, CDR2 SMNVEV (reference sequence). This CDR3 reads CASNPLGQGTQYF. The CDR3 region has the DNA TGTGCCAGCAACCCCCTAGGACAGGGAACGCAGTATTTT.

The gene calls are TRBV23-1 and TRBJ2-7, with 7 bases lining up with TRBD1. TRBV23-1 is assigned to the ORF class and has an uncertain function. The CDR3 runs to 16 residues. V lost 3 bases and J lost 5; bases outside the gene matches: 13. CDR3 in DNA: TGCGCCAGCAGTCATTTTGCAGGACAGGAAGAAGACGAGCAGTACGTC. As protein: CASSHFAGQEEDEQYV.

The chain couples TRBV5-6 to TRBJ2-7; no clear D gene. The CDR3 is made up of 12 amino acids. V was shortened by 2 bases and J by 1 base, with 4 bases between the two germline ends. Germline CDR1 and CDR2: SGHDT and YYEEEE. The CDR3, as DNA: TGTGCCAGCAGCTTCGGATCCTACGAGCAGTACTTC. Encoded protein: CASSFGSYEQYF.

The chain uses TRBV7-9 and TRBJ2-3; 15 bases agree with TRBD2. The length of the CDR3 is 19 residues. J was trimmed by 2 bases and V by 5 bases; bases with no gene match: 11. Germline assignment: CDR1 SEHNR and CDR2 FQNEAQ (reference sequence). Written as DNA, the CDR3 is TGTGCCAGCAGCCTCCTCCGGACTAGCGGGAGGGGAGACACAGATACGCAGTATTTT. Translated, it gives CASSLLRTSGRGDTDTQYF.

V is TRBV9 and J is TRBJ1-5; TRBD1 might be the D (6 bases). CDR1 is SGDLS and CDR2 is YYNGEE in the germline V gene. Trimming stripped 7 bases from V and 0 bases from J, with 11 bases between. This CDR3 has 14 residues. CDR3 DNA: TGTGCCAGCGGGGGCTCCCTTAGCAATCAGCCCCAGCATTTT. It is translated as CASGGSLSNQPQHF.

The chain is built from TRBV6-1 and TRBJ2-7; D may be TRBD1 (6 bases). Germline V lookup: CDR1 MNHNS, CDR2 SASEGT. V lost 2 bases and J 0 bases, leaving 11 bases between the germline ends. The CDR3 contains 15 residues. The DNA for the CDR3 is TGTGCCAGCAGTGAAACTGGACAGCCCTCCTACGAGCAGTACTTC. This translates into CASSETGQPSYEQYF.

The V and J genes are TRBV5-5 and TRBJ2-3; no firm D call. Germline CDR1 SGHKS, CDR2 YYEKEE (reference sequence). The V and J ends lost 3 bases and 4 bases respectively, with 12 bases between them. The CDR3 has 14 residues. Written as DNA, the CDR3 is TGTGCCAGCAGCTCGGACGGTGGGCCAGATACGCAGTATTTT. Translating it yields CASSSDGGPDTQYF.

The chain recombines TRBV18 with TRBJ1-2, with TRBD1 matching 7 bases. V shed 4 bases, J shed 8 bases, and the junction held 10 bases outside the gene matches. The CDR3 covers 14 residues. Germline V CDR1 and CDR2: KGHSH, LQKENI. CDR3 sequence reads: CASSQTGATDGYTF. CDR3 bases: TGTGCCAGCTCACAAACAGGGGCTACTGACGGCTACACCTTC.

The rearrangement uses TRBV10-3 and TRBJ2-1; maybe TRBD2 (6 bases). Trimming took off 0 bases at V and 6 bases at J, with 12 bases between the two ends. CDR1 and CDR2 (germline): ENHRY, SYGVKD. CDR3 size: 15 residues. CDR3 sequence: CAISESGLGGNEQFF. The CDR3 nucleotides are TGTGCCATCAGTGAGTCGGGATTGGGGGGCAATGAGCAGTTCTTC.

The rearrangement joins TRBV10-3 to TRBJ1-4; 7 nucleotides match TRBD1. The CDR3 totals 13 residues. Germline V gene sequence: CDR1 ENHRY, CDR2 SYGVKD. Trimming at V came to 6 bases and at J to 8 bases, leaving 6 bases not matched to a gene. This chain's CDR3 is CAIRDRANEKLFF. The CDR3 DNA reads TGTGCCATCAGAGACAGGGCAAACGAAAAACTGTTTTTT.

The J gene is TRBJ1-5, the V gene TRBV30; no clear D gene. This CDR3 has 16 amino acids. V lost 2 bases, J lost 0 bases, and 14 bases lay in between. Germline CDR1 reads GTSNPN; CDR2 reads SVGIG (reference sequence). The CDR3 spells CAWSLPGFYSNQPQHF. CDR3 sequence (DNA): TGTGCCTGGAGTCTCCCGGGCTTTTATAGCAATCAGCCCCAGCATTTT.

The chain carries TRBV3-1 (or the pseudogene TRBV3-2) and TRBJ2-7, with 7 positions matching TRBD2. The J segment lost 0 bases and the V segment lost 5 bases, leaving 10 bases of the junction unmatched. Germline V gene lookup returns CDR1 LGHDT and CDR2 YNNKEL (reference sequence). The CDR3 contains 16 residues. The CDR3 loop reads CASSFVGGGASYEQYV. For the CDR3, the DNA is TGTGCCAGCAGCTTCGTTGGCGGGGGAGCCTCCTACGAGCAGTACGTC.

The gene calls are TRBV28 and TRBJ2-1; 12 nucleotides match TRBD2. The CDR3 contains 15 residues. After removal of 6 bases from V and 8 bases from J, the junction contained 8 bases not matched to a gene. From germline, CDR1 is MDHEN and CDR2 SYDVKM. CDR3 sequence (DNA): TGTGCCAGCAGCCTAGGACTAGCGGGGAAGGATGAGCAGTTCTTC. Its protein is CASSLGLAGKDEQFF.

The V gene is TRBV29-1, the J gene TRBJ2-5; D is possibly TRBD1 or TRBD2 (6 bases each). Trimming took off 6 bases at V and 6 bases at J, with 20 bases between the two ends. CDR1 is SQVTM and CDR2 is ANQGSEA in the germline V gene. The CDR3 extends over 14 amino acids. The chain's CDR3 is CSVMEAQGRKTQYF. The CDR3, as DNA: TGCAGCGTGATGGAGGCGCAGGGGAGGAAGACCCAGTACTTC.

The sample holds a few counts of this clone. The V gene is TRBV27, the J gene TRBJ1-2; TRBD1 agrees at 9 bases. Trimming at V came to 4 bases and at J to 5 bases, leaving 8 bases not matched to a gene. The length of the CDR3 is 15 residues. Germline V gives CDR1 MNHEY, CDR2 SMNVEV (reference sequence). DNA for the CDR3: TGTGCCAGCAGTTCACCGGGACAGGGTTGGTATGGCTACACCTTC. Protein product: CASSSPGQGWYGYTF.

The chain combines TRBV28 with TRBJ2-3; D ambiguous. The V gene's germline CDR1 is MDHEN and CDR2 SYDVKM. The V and J ends lost 7 bases and 0 bases respectively, with 17 bases between them. This CDR3 spans 16 amino acids. The CDR3 protein is CASTMETGSSTDTQYF. The CDR3 nucleotides read TGTGCCAGCACCATGGAGACCGGTAGCAGCACAGATACGCAGTATTTT.

The chain combines TRBV29-1 with TRBJ1-3; perhaps TRBD1 as D (6 bases). V lost 8 bases and J lost 4, with 12 bases in between. The CDR3 is 12 residues long. CDR1 is SQVTM, CDR2 ANQGSEA, per germline. CDR3 nucleotides: TGCAGCTTCAGGGGAGCGGGAAACACCATATATTTT. It yields the protein CSFRGAGNTIYF.